This T cell receptor (beta chain) came from a study of blood T cells in healthy people across ages. This CDR3 spans 12 amino acids. V gave up 2 bases and J gave up 15 bases, with 14 bases separating them. Germline CDR1 and CDR2: SEHNR and FQNEAQ (reference sequence). At least ten counts were recorded for this clonotype. The second PCR ran roughly 6 to 11 cycles with a sample-barcoded 5' primer and J-beta primers. MiXCR was run by TCRdb on the 5' RACE reads, yielding one entry per CDR3 protein. Among hundreds of thousands of distinct CDR3 sequences listed, roughly 26% were seen once. Sequences were obtained from blood. The V call is TRBV7-9, the J call TRBJ2-1; D may match TRBD1 or TRBD2 (5 bases each). This clonotype originated in a woman older than 75 in good health. The CDR3 sequence is CASSLSGRTLFF. In nucleotides, the CDR3 is TGTGCCAGCAGCTTATCGGGACGGACTTTGTTCTTC.